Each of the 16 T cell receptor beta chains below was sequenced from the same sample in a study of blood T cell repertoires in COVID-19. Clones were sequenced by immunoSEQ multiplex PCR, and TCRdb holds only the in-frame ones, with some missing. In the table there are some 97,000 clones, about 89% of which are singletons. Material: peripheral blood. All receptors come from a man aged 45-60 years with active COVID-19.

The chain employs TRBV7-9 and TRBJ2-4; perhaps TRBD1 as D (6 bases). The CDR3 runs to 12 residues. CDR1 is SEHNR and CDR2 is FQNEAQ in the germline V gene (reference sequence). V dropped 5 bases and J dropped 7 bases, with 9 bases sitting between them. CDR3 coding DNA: TGTGCCAGCAGCGCACAGGGCAACATTCAGTACTTC. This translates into CASSAQGNIQYF. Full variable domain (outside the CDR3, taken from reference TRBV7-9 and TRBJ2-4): DTGVSQNPRHKITKRGQNVTFRCDPISEHNRLYWYRQTLGQGPEFLTYFQNEAQLEKSRLLSDRFSAERPKGSFSTLEIQRTEQGDSAMYLCASSAQGNIQYFGAGTRLSVL.

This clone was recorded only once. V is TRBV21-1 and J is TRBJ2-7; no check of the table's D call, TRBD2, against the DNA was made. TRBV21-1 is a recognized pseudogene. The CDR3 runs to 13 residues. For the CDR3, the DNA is TGTGCCAGCAGCAAGGAGGAAAGGTTCGAGCAGTACGTC. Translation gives CASSKEERFEQYV.

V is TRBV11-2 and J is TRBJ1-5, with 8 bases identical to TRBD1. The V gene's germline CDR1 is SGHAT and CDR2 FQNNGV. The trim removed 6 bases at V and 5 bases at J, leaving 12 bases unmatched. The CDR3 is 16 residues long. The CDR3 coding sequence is TGTGCCAGCAGGGGAAAGCTGGACAGGGAAGATCAGCCCCAGCATTTT. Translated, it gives CASRGKLDREDQPQHF. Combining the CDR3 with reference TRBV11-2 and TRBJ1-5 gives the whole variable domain EAGVAQSPRYKIIEKRQSVAFWCNPISGHATLYWYQQILGQGPKLLIQFQNNGVVDDSQLPKDRFSAERLKGVDSTLKIQPAKLEDSAVYLCASRGKLDREDQPQHFGDGTRLSIL.

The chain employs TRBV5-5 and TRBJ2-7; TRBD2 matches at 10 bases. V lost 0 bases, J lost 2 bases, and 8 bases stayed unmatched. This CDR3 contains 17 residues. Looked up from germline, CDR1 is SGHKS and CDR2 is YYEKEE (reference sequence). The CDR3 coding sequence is TGTGCCAGCAGCTTGGGCCTAGCGGGGGTAACTACCTACGAGCAGTACTTC. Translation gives CASSLGLAGVTTYEQYF.

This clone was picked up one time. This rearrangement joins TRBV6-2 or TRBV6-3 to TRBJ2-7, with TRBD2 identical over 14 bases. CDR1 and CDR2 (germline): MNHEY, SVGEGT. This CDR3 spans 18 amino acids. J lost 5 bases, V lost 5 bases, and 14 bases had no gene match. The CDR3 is CASSRRGLAGGLPNEQYF. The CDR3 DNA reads TGTGCCAGCAGTAGACGAGGACTAGCGGGGGGTCTCCCGAACGAGCAGTACTTC.

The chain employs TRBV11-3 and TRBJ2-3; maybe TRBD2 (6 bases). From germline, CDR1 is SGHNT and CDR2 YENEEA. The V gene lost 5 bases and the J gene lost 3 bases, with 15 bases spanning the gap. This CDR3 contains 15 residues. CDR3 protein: CASSLGTHRTDTQYF. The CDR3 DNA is TGTGCCAGCAGCCTAGGGACTCACCGAACAGATACGCAGTATTTT.

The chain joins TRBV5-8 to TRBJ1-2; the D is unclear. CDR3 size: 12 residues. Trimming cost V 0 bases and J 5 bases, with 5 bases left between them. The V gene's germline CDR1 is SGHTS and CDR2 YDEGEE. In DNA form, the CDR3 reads TGTGCCAGCAGCTTGGAGAGATATGGCTACACCTTC. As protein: CASSLERYGYTF. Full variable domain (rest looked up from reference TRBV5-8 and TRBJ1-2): EAGVTQSPTHLIKTRGQQATLRCSPISGHTSVYWYQQALGLGLQFLLWYDEGEERNRGNFPPRFSGRQFPNYSSELNVNALELEDSALYLCASSLERYGYTFGSGTRLTVV.

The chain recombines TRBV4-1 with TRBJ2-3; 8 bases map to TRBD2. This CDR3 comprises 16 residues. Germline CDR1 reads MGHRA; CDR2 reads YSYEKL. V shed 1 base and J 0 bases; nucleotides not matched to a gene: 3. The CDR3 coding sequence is TGCGCCAGCAGCCAAGTTCCGGGGGGGAGCACAGATACGCAGTATTTT. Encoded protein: CASSQVPGGSTDTQYF.

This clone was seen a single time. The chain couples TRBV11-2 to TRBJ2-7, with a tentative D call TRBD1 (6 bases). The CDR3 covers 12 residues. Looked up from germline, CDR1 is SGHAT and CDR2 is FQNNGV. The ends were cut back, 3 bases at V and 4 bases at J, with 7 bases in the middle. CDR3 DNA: TGTGCCAGCAGCTTTAGGGGGTACGAGCAGTACTTC. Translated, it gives CASSFRGYEQYF.

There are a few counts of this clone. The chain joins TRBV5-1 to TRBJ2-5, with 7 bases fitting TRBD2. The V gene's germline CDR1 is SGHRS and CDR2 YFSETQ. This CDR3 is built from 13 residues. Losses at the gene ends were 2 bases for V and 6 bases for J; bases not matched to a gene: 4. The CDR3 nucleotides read TGCGCCAGCAGCTTTGGGGGGGTACAGACCCAGTACTTC. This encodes CASSFGGVQTQYF. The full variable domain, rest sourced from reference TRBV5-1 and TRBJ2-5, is KAGVTQTPRYLIKTRGQQVTLSCSPISGHRSVSWYQQTPGQGLQFLFEYFSETQRNKGNFPGRFSGRQFSNSRSEMNVSTLELGDSALYLCASSFGGVQTQYFGPGTRLLVL.

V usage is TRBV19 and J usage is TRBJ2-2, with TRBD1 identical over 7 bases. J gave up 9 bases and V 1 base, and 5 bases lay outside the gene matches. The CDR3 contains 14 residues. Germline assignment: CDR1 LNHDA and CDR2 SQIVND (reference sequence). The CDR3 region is CASSIGQGGWELFF. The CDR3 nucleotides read TGTGCCAGTAGTATAGGACAGGGTGGATGGGAGCTGTTTTTT. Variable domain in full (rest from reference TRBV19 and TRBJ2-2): DGGITQSPKYLFRKEGQNVTLSCEQNLNHDAMYWYRQDPGQGLRLIYYSQIVNDFQKGDIAEGYSVSREKKESFPLTVTSAQKNPTAFYLCASSIGQGGWELFFGEGSRLTVL.

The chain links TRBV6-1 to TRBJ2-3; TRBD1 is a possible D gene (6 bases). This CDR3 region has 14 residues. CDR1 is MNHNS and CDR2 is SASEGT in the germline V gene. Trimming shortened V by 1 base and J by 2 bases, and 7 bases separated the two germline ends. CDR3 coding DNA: TGTGCCAGCAGTGAAGGACAGGCCACAGATACGCAGTATTTT. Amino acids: CASSEGQATDTQYF.

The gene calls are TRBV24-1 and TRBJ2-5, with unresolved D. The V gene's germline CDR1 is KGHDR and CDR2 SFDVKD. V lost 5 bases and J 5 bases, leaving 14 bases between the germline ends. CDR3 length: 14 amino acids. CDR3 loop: CATSVSTAVETQYF. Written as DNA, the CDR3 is TGTGCCACCAGTGTCTCGACTGCAGTGGAGACCCAGTACTTC.

The CDR3 reads CASGLGLAGGRETQYF. The CDR3 region has the DNA TGTGCTAGTGGTTTGGGACTAGCGGGAGGTAGGGAGACCCAGTACTTC. The chain employs TRBV12-5 and TRBJ2-5; 13 nucleotides align to TRBD2. Germline CDR1 reads LGHNT; CDR2 reads FRNRAP. The CDR3 extends over 16 amino acids. With V trimmed by 1 base and J by 5 bases, 4 bases remained unmatched.

CDR3 nucleotides: TGTGCCACCAGCAGCAGTACCGGGGAGCTGTTTTTT. Its protein product is CATSSSTGELFF. The chain joins TRBV15 to TRBJ2-2; unclear D gene. The CDR3 contains 12 residues. V dropped 3 bases and J dropped 5 bases, with 4 bases sitting between them. The V gene's germline CDR1 is LNHNV and CDR2 YYDKDF (reference sequence).

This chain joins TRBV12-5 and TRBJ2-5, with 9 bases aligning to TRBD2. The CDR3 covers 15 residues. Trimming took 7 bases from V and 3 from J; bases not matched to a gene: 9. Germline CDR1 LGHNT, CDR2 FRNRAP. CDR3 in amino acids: CASAQSVAGEETQYF. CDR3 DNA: TGTGCTAGTGCCCAATCGGTAGCGGGGGAAGAGACCCAGTACTTC.